A few counts support the clone carrying this TCR beta chain. What it recognizes is unknown. The authors reverse transcribed all of the isolated RNA, so sequencing captured expressed TCRB transcripts. Using immunoSEQ multiplex PCR, the repertoire was profiled, and TCRdb retains in-frame clones only, with some absent. The sample lists over 700,000 clones; 17% were seen once. Sorting based on CD45RO/CCR7/CD25/CD127/CD95/CD27 separated CD4+ naive, central memory, regulatory and stem cell-like memory cells. This entry is derived from a study of beta chain features in type 1 diabetes. Overall study findings and caveats: Sequencing the cDNA could make cells with high TCR expression show up more than they should.

V was clipped by 6 bases and J by 2 bases, with 11 bases between them. Per germline, CDR1 ENHRY and CDR2 SYGVKD. The length of the CDR3 is 15 residues. The rearrangement links TRBV10-3 to TRBJ2-6, with a possible D match to TRBD1 (6 bases). Material for sequencing was naive CD4+ T cells from blood. The clonotype comes from a woman between 18 and 29 years old in good health. The CDR3 DNA sequence: TGTGCCATCAGCTCGAGGGGGACTGGGGCCAACGTCCTGACTTTC. It encodes CAISSRGTGANVLTF.